These 23 T cell receptor beta chains were sequenced from one sample in a study of T cells in Graves' hyperthyroidism and ophthalmopathy. Authors of the study amplified TCR beta CDR3 regions from RNA transcripts. First-round RT-PCR targeting the TCR CDR3 was performed with the HTBI primer set. TCRdb reanalysed the multiplex PCR reads using MiXCR and keeps one entry per CDR3 protein. The sample includes approximately 600,000 distinct CDR3 sequences, around 20% of them seen just once. The sequenced sample was blood. These TCRs come from a man aged 25-45 years with Graves' ophthalmopathy.

A few counts support this clonotype. The gene calls are TRBV7-9 and TRBJ2-2; D call uncertain. The V and J ends lost 4 bases and 4 bases respectively, with 7 bases between them. CDR3 length: 13 residues. Germline CDR1 reads SEHNR; CDR2 reads FQNEAQ (reference sequence). CDR3 protein: CASSSGLTGELFF. The CDR3 region has the DNA TGTGCCAGCAGCTCGGGCCTCACCGGGGAGCTGTTTTTT. Complete variable domain (other parts from reference TRBV7-9 and TRBJ2-2): DTGVSQNPRHKITKRGQNVTFRCDPISEHNRLYWYRQTLGQGPEFLTYFQNEAQLEKSRLLSDRFSAERPKGSFSTLEIQRTEQGDSAMYLCASSSGLTGELFFGEGSRLTVL.

The chain employs TRBV3-1 and TRBJ2-1; D possibly corresponds to TRBD1 (7 bases). The germline CDR1 and CDR2 sequences are LGHDT and YNNKEL (reference sequence). This CDR3 is 17 amino acids long. V was cut by 0 bases and J by 7 bases, with 19 bases left in between. The CDR3 DNA sequence: TGTGCCAGCAGCCAAGATCTGGAGGGGGCTTTAGAGAATGAGCAGTTCTTC. Its translation: CASSQDLEGALENEQFF.

This clonotype has at least ten counts. The rearrangement links TRBV2 to TRBJ2-3; D gene uncertain. The germline V gene encodes CDR1 SNHLY and CDR2 FYNNEI. This CDR3 is built from 12 residues. V shed 3 bases and J shed 1 base, with 2 bases lying between them. The CDR3 reads CASSDGTDTQYF. Written as DNA, the CDR3 is TGTGCCAGCAGTGATGGCACAGATACGCAGTATTTT.

This clonotype was counted many times. This sequence joins TRBV6-1 and TRBJ2-5; no reliable D call. Germline V CDR1 and CDR2: MNHNS, SASEGT. The CDR3 sequence is 14 residues long. Trimming shortened V by 6 bases and J by 2 bases, and 13 bases separated the two germline ends. The CDR3 sequence is CASRALAGQETQYF. CDR3 DNA sequence: TGTGCCAGCAGGGCACTGGCCGGACAAGAGACCCAGTACTTC.

This chain links TRBV6-2 or TRBV6-3 with TRBJ2-7; unclear D gene. This CDR3 has 13 residues. In germline, CDR1 is MNHEY, CDR2 SVGEGT. Trimming cost V 4 bases and J 1 base, with 8 bases left between them. The CDR3 reads CASSSWQSYEQYF. The CDR3 DNA follows: TGTGCCAGCAGTTCCTGGCAATCCTACGAGCAGTACTTC.

This clonotype was observed many times. The V call is TRBV12-3 or TRBV12-4, the J call TRBJ1-1; D is unresolved. This CDR3 has 14 amino acids. V was clipped by 2 bases and J by 0 bases, with 7 bases between them. DNA for the CDR3: TGTGCCAGCAGTTTACACGTCATGAACACTGAAGCTTTCTTT. This sequence encodes CASSLHVMNTEAFF.

The chain joins TRBV7-9 to TRBJ2-2; a weak D match, TRBD2 (5 bases). V shed 0 bases and J shed 9 bases, with 14 bases lying between them. Per germline, CDR1 SEHNR and CDR2 FQNEAQ (reference sequence). This CDR3 comprises 15 residues. The CDR3 sequence is CASSLAVGDARELFF. The CDR3 coding sequence is TGTGCCAGCAGCTTAGCGGTCGGGGATGCCCGGGAGCTGTTTTTT.

This clonotype was seen more than once but under ten times. The CDR3 DNA reads as TGCGCCAGCAGCCAAAGCGGAGGGGGCCGGACCGGGGAGCTGTTTTTT. As protein: CASSQSGGGRTGELFF. The chain joins TRBV5-1 to TRBJ2-2; weak D call: TRBD1 (7 bases). V was pared by 4 bases and J by 5 bases, with 18 bases between. The CDR3 has 16 residues. Germline assignment: CDR1 SGHRS and CDR2 YFSETQ.

The CDR3 nucleotides are TGTGCCAGCAGCCCAATGCAGGGTATAGGTGGAAACACCATATATTTT. Its protein is CASSPMQGIGGNTIYF. The chain combines TRBV7-2 with TRBJ1-3; weak D call: TRBD1 (5 bases). V dropped 5 bases and J dropped 3 bases, with 17 bases sitting between them. CDR3 size: 16 residues. The germline V gene has CDR1 SGHTA and CDR2 FQGNSA.

This clonotype occurred a few times. J is TRBJ2-7 and V is TRBV5-8; D uncertain. CDR3 length equals 14 residues. The V end lost 2 bases, the J end lost 3 bases, and 12 bases lay between the germline ends. CDR1 and CDR2 (germline): SGHTS, YDEGEE. DNA of the CDR3: TGTGCCAGCAGCTTCCGGCCTGGCAGCTACGAGCAGTACTTC. This gives the protein CASSFRPGSYEQYF.

The gene calls are TRBV11-2 and TRBJ2-2; perhaps D is TRBD1 or TRBD2 (5 bases each). V lost 3 bases, J lost 3 bases, and 11 bases lay in between. Germline V lookup: CDR1 SGHAT, CDR2 FQNNGV. This CDR3 is 15 amino acids long. The CDR3 DNA follows: TGTGCCAGCAGCTTTGGGACCCTCCACACCGGGGAGCTGTTTTTT. The encoded protein is CASSFGTLHTGELFF.

The rearrangement uses TRBV10-3 and TRBJ2-5; 11 nucleotides align to TRBD2. The CDR3 has 15 amino acids. Looked up from germline, CDR1 is ENHRY and CDR2 is SYGVKD. After removal of 3 bases from V and 2 bases from J, the junction contained 2 bases not matched to a gene. CDR3 amino acids: CAISERLAGQETQYF. Here the CDR3 DNA reads TGTGCCATCAGTGAAAGACTAGCGGGACAAGAGACCCAGTACTTC.

This clonotype was counted only a few times. The chain carries TRBV3-1 and TRBJ2-3; D is tentatively TRBD1 or TRBD2 (5 bases each). V lost 5 bases and J 4 bases, leaving 13 bases between the germline ends. CDR1 LGHDT and CDR2 YNNKEL come from the germline V gene (reference sequence). This CDR3 has 14 residues. CDR3 sequence reads: CASSWDQNADTQYF. The CDR3 DNA reads as TGTGCCAGCAGCTGGGACCAAAACGCAGATACGCAGTATTTT.

There are many counts of this clonotype. The chain uses TRBV12-3 or TRBV12-4 and TRBJ1-5, with 7 bases that match TRBD1. V lost 0 bases and J lost 7; bases outside the gene matches: 3. The length of the CDR3 is 14 residues. CDR3 sequence (DNA): TGTGCCAGCAGTTTAGCAGGGGGCGGGCAGCCCCAGCATTTT. Translation gives CASSLAGGGQPQHF.

There are many counts of this clonotype. The chain uses TRBV13 and TRBJ2-1; D may be TRBD1 or TRBD2 (6 bases each). V was pared by 5 bases and J by 9 bases, with 23 bases between. This CDR3 spans 16 amino acids. Germline CDR1 and CDR2: PRHDT and FYEKMQ (reference sequence). The CDR3 is CASSPLGGLGVSEQFF. In nucleotides, the CDR3 is TGTGCCAGCAGCCCACTAGGGGGGTTAGGAGTCAGTGAGCAGTTCTTC.

This clonotype occurred many times. The V gene is TRBV20-1, the J gene TRBJ1-1, with a weak D call TRBD1 (5 bases). The germline V gene encodes CDR1 DFQATT and CDR2 SNEGSKA (reference sequence). The CDR3 has 10 amino acids. In nucleotides, the CDR3 is TGCAGAGTCAGGGACACTGAAGCTTTCTTT. Amino acids: CRVRDTEAFF.

The rearrangement uses TRBV7-2 and TRBJ1-2; the D gene is possibly TRBD1 (6 bases). With 3 bases removed from V and 3 bases from J, the gap between germline ends came to 20 bases. The CDR3 consists of 17 residues. Germline V lookup: CDR1 SGHTA, CDR2 FQGNSA. This CDR3 is CASSFRITGRRDYGYTF. The CDR3 bases are TGTGCCAGCAGCTTCCGGATTACAGGGCGGAGGGACTATGGCTACACCTTC.

V usage is TRBV28 and J usage is TRBJ1-5; D is ambiguous. This CDR3 has 11 amino acids. V gave up 6 bases and J gave up 6 bases, with 6 bases separating them. Germline V lookup: CDR1 MDHEN, CDR2 SYDVKM. The DNA for the CDR3 is TGTGCCAGCAGCTCATCTCAGCCCCAGCATTTT. It codes for CASSSSQPQHF. Combining the CDR3 with reference TRBV28 and TRBJ1-5 gives the whole variable domain DVKVTQSSRYLVKRTGEKVFLECVQDMDHENMFWYRQDPGLGLRLIYFSYDVKMKEKGDIPEGYSVSREKKERFSLILESASTNQTSMYLCASSSSQPQHFGDGTRLSIL.

This clonotype was detected a few times. The J gene is TRBJ1-1, the V gene TRBV10-3; D might be TRBD1 (6 bases). CDR3 length: 16 amino acids. The germline CDR1 and CDR2 sequences are ENHRY and SYGVKD. V shed 5 bases and J shed 4 bases, with 20 bases lying between them. The CDR3 DNA reads as TGTGCCATCAGTCCCCTCGACAGGCCCCGGGGCACTGAAGCTTTCTTT. Translated: CAISPLDRPRGTEAFF.

This clonotype appeared many times. This chain links TRBV27 with TRBJ1-4; D uncertain. V lost 6 bases, J lost 3 bases, and 11 bases lay in between. Germline V gene data show CDR1 as MNHEY and CDR2 as SMNVEV (reference sequence). The CDR3 sequence is 14 residues long. The CDR3 DNA reads as TGTGCCAGCAGGGCGACGGCCTCTAATGAAAAACTGTTTTTT. Residues: CASRATASNEKLFF.

This clonotype has more than one count but fewer than ten. The rearrangement links TRBV24-1 to TRBJ2-2; TRBD1 aligns across 8 bases. The length of the CDR3 is 17 residues. The junction had 6 bases not matched to a gene; V was cut back by 4 bases and J by 0 bases. Looked up from germline, CDR1 is KGHDR and CDR2 is SFDVKD. DNA for the CDR3: TGTGCCACCAGTGACCACGACAGGGGACCGAACACCGGGGAGCTGTTTTTT. It specifies CATSDHDRGPNTGELFF.

The chain is built from TRBV27 and TRBJ2-7; 8 bases map to TRBD1. There are 15 residues in the CDR3. The trim removed 3 bases at V and 6 bases at J, leaving 10 bases unmatched. Germline V gives CDR1 MNHEY, CDR2 SMNVEV (reference sequence). The CDR3 region has the DNA TGTGCCAGCAGTTTCAGAGACAGGGGACCCTTCGAGCAGTACTTC. This codes for CASSFRDRGPFEQYF.

Ten or more counts support this clonotype. The chain employs TRBV28 and TRBJ2-1; possible D gene TRBD2, 6 bases. Germline V gene data show CDR1 as MDHEN and CDR2 as SYDVKM. Trimming took off 6 bases at V and 5 bases at J, with 17 bases between the two ends. The CDR3 totals 15 residues. The CDR3 spells CASSKRGTPHNEQFF. Here the CDR3 DNA reads TGTGCCAGCAGCAAGCGCGGGACTCCACACAATGAGCAGTTCTTC.